This T cell receptor (beta chain) emerged from a study of cytomegalovirus exposure and HLA in healthy donors. Study conclusions and caveats: The tendency of first-cohort TCR clusters to co-occur in the 120 or so validation repertoires was the finding of a later analysis.

Sequencing used immunoSEQ multiplex PCR; TCRdb keeps in-frame clones, though not all of them. The data contain tens of thousands of clones, about 93% of them seen just once; the ten biggest clones take up more than 2.5%. Germline loops: CDR1 MGHRA, CDR2 YSYEKL. The V gene lost 4 bases and the J gene lost 1 base, with 8 bases spanning the gap. The CDR3 consists of 14 residues. About this clone: Antigen unknown.

The J gene is TRBJ2-4, the V gene TRBV4-1; TRBD1 might be the D (6 bases). The receptor was isolated from a woman between 18 and 30 years old in good health and CMV-seropositive. The sequenced sample consisted of PBMCs. This CDR3 reads CASSRQGAKNIQYF. The DNA of the CDR3 is TGCGCCAGCAGCCGCCAGGGGGCCAAAAACATTCAGTACTTC.